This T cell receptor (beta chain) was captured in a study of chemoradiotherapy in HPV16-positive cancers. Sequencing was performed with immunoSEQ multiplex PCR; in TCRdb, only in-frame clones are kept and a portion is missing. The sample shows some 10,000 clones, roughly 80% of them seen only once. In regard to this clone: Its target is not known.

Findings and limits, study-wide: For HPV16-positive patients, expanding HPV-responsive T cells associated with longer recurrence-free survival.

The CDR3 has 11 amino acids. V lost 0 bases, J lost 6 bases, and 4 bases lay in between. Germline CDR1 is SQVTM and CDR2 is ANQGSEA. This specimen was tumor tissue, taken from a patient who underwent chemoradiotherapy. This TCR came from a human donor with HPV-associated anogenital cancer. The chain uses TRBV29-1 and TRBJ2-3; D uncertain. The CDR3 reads CSVEDGDTQYF. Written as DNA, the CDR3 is TGCAGCGTTGAAGATGGGGATACGCAGTATTTT.